This T cell receptor (beta chain) stems from a study of siplizumab effects on memory and regulatory T cells. Profiled with immunoSEQ multiplex PCR; TCRdb holds only in-frame clones, not every one. The sample contains about 100,000 clones, less than 95% of which appear only once. To note about this clone: Its antigen remains unknown.

This CDR3 contains 13 residues. Germline V CDR1 and CDR2: GTSNPN, SVGIG (reference sequence). V was clipped by 3 bases and J by 8 bases, with 15 bases between them. Overall study findings and caveats: Proliferating siplizumab-cultured Tregs lacked confirmed suppressive function.

The clonotype comes from a human donor in good health. The gene calls are TRBV30 and TRBJ2-3, with D possibly TRBD1 on 5 matching bases. The sequenced sample consisted of non-Treg CD4+ T cells sorted from blood. The CDR3 here is CAWRPNLRGTQYF. The CDR3 DNA follows: TGTGCCTGGAGACCTAACCTAAGGGGTACGCAGTATTTT.